This is a list of T cell receptor beta chains from one sample in a study of blood T cell repertoires in COVID-19. The table came from immunoSEQ multiplex PCR; TCRdb's copy has only in-frame clones and leaves some out. The sample holds 90,000 to 120,000 clones; 75% to 90% are singletons and the top ten take around a quarter. Sequencing used peripheral blood. These receptor sequences come from a man between 60 and 75 years old with acute or convalescent COVID-19. Both conserved end residues are part of each CDR3. A D gene is named only where the DNA matches it firmly. Size values are once, few and many counts, or a class for expanded clones, and some rows have none.

v_gene	j_gene	d_gene	abundance	len	CDR3nt	CDR3aa
TRBV29-1	TRBJ1-1	NA	NA	12	TGCAGCGTTGGACAGATGAACACTGAAGCTTTCTTT	CSVGQMNTEAFF
TRBV4-1	TRBJ2-2	NA	NA	15	TGCGCCAGCAGCCATCTTCATCGGGGTACCGGGGAGCTGTTTTTT	CASSHLHRGTGELFF
TRBV19	TRBJ1-2	NA	few	12	TGTGCCAGACAACCACCTAACTATGGCTACACCTTC	CARQPPNYGYTF
TRBV28	TRBJ1-5	TRBD1	NA	16	TGTGCCAGCAGCCGTCCGGGACAGGGGGAGAAACAGCCCCAGCATTTT	CASSRPGQGEKQPQHF
TRBV7-2	TRBJ2-1	TRBD2	NA	15	TGTGCCAGCAGCTTAGCTAGCGGGATAGTCTATGAGCAGTTCTTC	CASSLASGIVYEQFF
TRBV7-9	TRBJ2-1	TRBD2	NA	16	TGTGCCAGCAGCTCCCCATCTAGCGGGAGGGTGTATGAGCAGTTCTTC	CASSSPSSGRVYEQFF
TRBV5-4	TRBJ2-2	NA	NA	16	TGTGCCAGCAGCTTGGTGGTGCAGGAGAACACCGGGGAGCTGTTTTTT	CASSLVVQENTGELFF
TRBV7-8	TRBJ1-1	NA	NA	14	TGTGCCAGCAGCTTAAACAGGGAAGTCACTGAAGCTTTCTTT	CASSLNREVTEAFF
TRBV6-2/TRBV6-3	TRBJ1-5	NA	NA	14	TGTGCCAGCAGTTACCGAGGTGAGACTCAGCCCCAGCATTTT	CASSYRGETQPQHF
TRBV7-9	TRBJ2-5	NA	NA	14	TGTGCCAGCAGCTCGCGGCGGAACCAAGAGACCCAGTACTTC	CASSSRRNQETQYF
TRBV29-1	TRBJ1-2	NA	NA	12	TGCAGCGCATCGACCCCTCGGGATGGCTACACCTTC	CSASTPRDGYTF
TRBV20-1	TRBJ1-2	NA	NA	10	TGCAGTGCTTCCACAGCAGGCTACACCTTC	CSASTAGYTF
TRBV6-5	TRBJ1-1	TRBD1	NA	13	TGTGCCAGCTACAAAGGGACAGGGGGAGAAGCTTTCTTT	CASYKGTGGEAFF
TRBV7-2	TRBJ1-1	NA	NA	13	TGTGCCAGCAGCCAAAGACAGAACACTGAAGCTTTCTTT	CASSQRQNTEAFF
TRBV6-6	TRBJ2-3	NA	NA	13	TGTGCCAGCAACTCCCCCAGCACAGATACGCAGTATTTT	CASNSPSTDTQYF
TRBV28	TRBJ2-6	TRBD1	NA	14	TGTGCCAGCGTACCGCAGGGGGCTCCCAACGTCCTGACTTTC	CASVPQGAPNVLTF
TRBV6-5	TRBJ1-5	TRBD1	NA	15	TGTGCCAGCAGTCCGGACAGGTCCAGCAATCAGCCCCAGCATTTT	CASSPDRSSNQPQHF
TRBV19	TRBJ1-4	TRBD1	NA	14	TGTGCCACAGCCCGGACAGGGGGTAATGAAAAACTGTTTTTT	CATARTGGNEKLFF
TRBV5-1	TRBJ2-2	TRBD1	few	16	TGCGCCAGCAGCTTGGATGCGACAGGGGTGGCCGGGGAGCTGTTTTTT	CASSLDATGVAGELFF
TRBV20-1	TRBJ2-5	TRBD2	once	17	TGCAGTGCTAGTCCGGGTCTCCGGACTAGTCGTCAAGAGACCCAGTACTTC	CSASPGLRTSRQETQYF
TRBV7-9	TRBJ2-7	TRBD1	NA	17	TGTGCCAGCAGCTTTATAGTTCGAGGACAGGGCTCCTACGAGCAGTACTTC	CASSFIVRGQGSYEQYF
TRBV5-1	TRBJ1-5	TRBD1	NA	15	TGCGCCAGCAGCTTGGGGGGACAGATCAATCAGCCCCAGCATTTT	CASSLGGQINQPQHF
TRBV5-1	TRBJ2-2	NA	NA	14	TGCGCCAGCAGCTTGGACAGTCTCACCGGGGAGCTGTTTTTT	CASSLDSLTGELFF
TRBV5-1	TRBJ2-2	TRBD2	once	15	TGCGCCAGCAGCTTGACCGTAGCGGGAACCGGGGAGCTGTTTTTT	CASSLTVAGTGELFF
TRBV28	TRBJ2-7	NA	NA	8	TGTGCCAGCGGCCTGATAAACTTC	CASGLINF
TRBV7-2	TRBJ2-3	NA	NA	15	TGTGCCAGCAGATTAAGCGGAGCGAACACAGATACGCAGTATTTT	CASRLSGANTDTQYF
TRBV5-6	TRBJ1-1	NA	NA	18	TGTGCCAGCAGCTCACCCAAAATAAGACAGGACGGTCACACTGAAGCTTTCTTT	CASSSPKIRQDGHTEAFF
TRBV9	TRBJ1-1	NA	NA	14	TGTGCCAGCAGCGTAGCTACGGTCAACACTGAAGCTTTCTTT	CASSVATVNTEAFF
TRBV11-2	TRBJ1-6	NA	NA	15	TGTGCCAGCAGCTTAGGATTGCTCGTCGGACTCCCCCTCCACTTT	CASSLGLLVGLPLHF
TRBV5-1	TRBJ1-3	NA	few	17	TGCGCCAGCAGCTTGGGGTCGGGCGTCCCGGGAGGAAACACCATATATTTT	CASSLGSGVPGGNTIYF
TRBV5-5	TRBJ1-1	TRBD1	NA	13	TGTGCCAGCAGTTGGACAGGGTGGGTTGAAGCTTTCTTT	CASSWTGWVEAFF
TRBV6-2/TRBV6-3	TRBJ2-1	NA	NA	12	TGTGCCAGCAGTACTAGGATCCGAGAGCAGTTCTTC	CASSTRIREQFF
TRBV2	TRBJ1-5	NA	NA	14	TGTGCCAGCAGTGCATTGGCAATCAATCAGCCCCAGCATTTT	CASSALAINQPQHF
TRBV5-1	TRBJ2-5	NA	NA	14	TGCGCCAGCAGTTTCATCACTCCACAAGAGACCCAGTACTTC	CASSFITPQETQYF
TRBV27	TRBJ2-7	NA	few	15	TGTGCCAGCAGTTTATTCGGAGGGCGGGTCAACGAGCAGTACTTC	CASSLFGGRVNEQYF
TRBV18	TRBJ2-2	NA	NA	13	TGTGCCAGCTCACCATTACACACCTGGGAGCTGTTTTTT	CASSPLHTWELFF
TRBV10-2	TRBJ1-5	TRBD1	once	16	TGCGCCAGCAGTCTCGACCCCGGGACAGGGAATCAGCCCCAGCATTTT	CASSLDPGTGNQPQHF
TRBV10-1	TRBJ2-2	NA	NA	14	TGCGCCAGCAGCCTCAACCCGGGTACCGGGGAGCTGTTTTTT	CASSLNPGTGELFF
TRBV6-5	TRBJ2-1	NA	NA	15	TGTGCCAGCAGTTACACCTCAGGGGCCTACAATGAGCAGTTCTTC	CASSYTSGAYNEQFF
TRBV7-9	TRBJ2-2	TRBD2	NA	15	TGTGCCAGCAGCCCCCCTCGGGGGGGACCCGGGGAGCTGTTTTTT	CASSPPRGGPGELFF
TRBV5-1	TRBJ1-2	TRBD1	once	16	TGCGCCAGCAGTTCCGCTCTCCCGACAGGGGGAAATGGCTACACCTTC	CASSSALPTGGNGYTF
TRBV19	TRBJ1-2	NA	NA	14	TGTGCCAGTAGTATAGGGACGGGAATCTATGGCTACACCTTC	CASSIGTGIYGYTF
TRBV7-2	TRBJ1-2	NA	NA	15	TGTGCCAGCAGCCCCGGGGGAGCTGGGGACTATGGCTACACCTTC	CASSPGGAGDYGYTF
TRBV6-1	TRBJ2-1	TRBD1	NA	17	TGTGCCAGCAGTGACAAGGGACAGGGGCCGACCTACAATGAGCAGTTCTTC	CASSDKGQGPTYNEQFF
TRBV19	TRBJ2-4	NA	once	15	TGTGCCAGTAGTATAGGTCCTCTAGCCAAAAACATTCAGTACTTC	CASSIGPLAKNIQYF
TRBV4-1	TRBJ1-1	TRBD1	NA	15	TGCGCCAGCAGCCAGCGGACAGGGCCGAACACTGAAGCTTTCTTT	CASSQRTGPNTEAFF
TRBV28	TRBJ2-7	NA	NA	13	TGTGCCAGCAGTCCGGGACAAAGCTACGAGCAGTACTTC	CASSPGQSYEQYF
TRBV4-1	TRBJ2-2	NA	NA	15	TGCGCCAGCAGCGTCCGCCAGGGTGGCGCCGGGGAGCTGTTTTTT	CASSVRQGGAGELFF